This entry is about one TCR beta chain. What it recognizes is unknown. V was clipped by 7 bases and J by 8 bases, with 20 bases between them. In germline, CDR1 is SEHNR, CDR2 FQNEAQ (reference sequence). The CDR3 contains 14 residues. This sample was taken from a study of T cell responses to AZD1222 COVID-19 vaccine. Overall study findings and caveats: Reportedly, close to half of spike-specific TCRs are directed against unmutated variant regions. Repertoires were obtained solely post-peak T cell response. The sample set comprised mostly white British donors with more females, and clonal diversity was possibly underestimated. Of the AZD1222 recipients, only 5 or 6 were seropositive at baseline.

Using immunoSEQ multiplex PCR, the repertoire was profiled, and TCRdb retains in-frame clones only, with some absent. The data show over 130,000 clones, roughly 90% seen once. This sample comprised peripheral blood, obtained on day 0 of AZD1222 vaccination. This TCR came from an adult in good health. The gene calls are TRBV7-9 and TRBJ1-2, with D possibly being TRBD1 (6 bases). The CDR3 nucleotides are TGTGCCAGCACTCCACAGGACAGATTCCAAGGCTACACCTTC. Protein: CASTPQDRFQGYTF. Filled out from reference TRBV7-9 and TRBJ1-2, the complete variable domain reads DTGVSQNPRHKITKRGQNVTFRCDPISEHNRLYWYRQTLGQGPEFLTYFQNEAQLEKSRLLSDRFSAERPKGSFSTLEIQRTEQGDSAMYLCASTPQDRFQGYTFGSGTRLTVV.